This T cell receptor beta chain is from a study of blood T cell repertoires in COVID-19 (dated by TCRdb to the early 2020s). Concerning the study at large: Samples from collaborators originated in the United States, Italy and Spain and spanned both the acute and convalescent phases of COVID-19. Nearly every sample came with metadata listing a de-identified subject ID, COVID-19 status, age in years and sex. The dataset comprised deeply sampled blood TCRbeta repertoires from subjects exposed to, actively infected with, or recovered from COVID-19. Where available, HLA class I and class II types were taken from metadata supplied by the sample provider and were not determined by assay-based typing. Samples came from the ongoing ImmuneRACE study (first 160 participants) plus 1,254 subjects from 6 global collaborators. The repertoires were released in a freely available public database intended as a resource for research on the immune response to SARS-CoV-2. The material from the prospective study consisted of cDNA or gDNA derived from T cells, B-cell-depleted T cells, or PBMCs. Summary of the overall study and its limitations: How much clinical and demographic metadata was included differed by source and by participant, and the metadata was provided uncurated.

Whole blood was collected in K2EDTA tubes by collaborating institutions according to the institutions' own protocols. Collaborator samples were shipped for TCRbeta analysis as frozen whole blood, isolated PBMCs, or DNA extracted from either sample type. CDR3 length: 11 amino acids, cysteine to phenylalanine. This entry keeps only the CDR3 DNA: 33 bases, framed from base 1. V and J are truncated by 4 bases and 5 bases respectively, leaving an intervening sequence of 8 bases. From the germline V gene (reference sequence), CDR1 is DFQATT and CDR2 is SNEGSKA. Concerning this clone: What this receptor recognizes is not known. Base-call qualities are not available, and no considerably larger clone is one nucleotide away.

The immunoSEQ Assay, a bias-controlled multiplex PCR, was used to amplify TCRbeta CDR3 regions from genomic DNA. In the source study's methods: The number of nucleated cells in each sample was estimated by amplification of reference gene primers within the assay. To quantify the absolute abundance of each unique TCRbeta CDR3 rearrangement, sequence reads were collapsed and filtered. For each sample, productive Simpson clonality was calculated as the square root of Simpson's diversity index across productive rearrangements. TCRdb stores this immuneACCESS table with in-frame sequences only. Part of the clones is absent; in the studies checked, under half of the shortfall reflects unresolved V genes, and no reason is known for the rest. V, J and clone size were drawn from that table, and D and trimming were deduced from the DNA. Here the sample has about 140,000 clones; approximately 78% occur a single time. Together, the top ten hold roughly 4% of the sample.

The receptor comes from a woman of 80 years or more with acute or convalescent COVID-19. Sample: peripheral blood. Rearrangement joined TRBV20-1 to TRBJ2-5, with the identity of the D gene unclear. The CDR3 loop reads CSAISTETQYF. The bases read TGCAGTGCTATCTCTACGGAGACCCAGTACTTC.